This T cell receptor beta chain was recovered during a study of T-cell reconstitution after alpha-beta-depleted transplantation in children. Germline V gene data show CDR1 as SQVTM and CDR2 as ANQGSEA. The CDR3 length is 14 residues. Losses at the gene ends were 3 bases for V and 9 bases for J; bases not matched to a gene: 13. This clonotype was detected only a few times. A library of TCRbeta sequences, prepared with unique molecular identifiers, was generated. TCRdb used MiXCR to reprocess the PCR reads, holding one entry per CDR3 protein. This sample yields fewer than 400,000 distinct CDR3 sequences, of which 20% are seen a single time; 3% to 4.5% belongs to the top ten.

Sequencing was performed on PBMCs from the stem cell graft donor, taken from the stem cell graft. The chain is built from TRBV29-1 and TRBJ1-1; TRBD1 matches at 7 bases. The sequence derives from a human donor who donated a stem cell graft to a child with acute myeloid leukemia. The CDR3 protein is CSVELTGIYTKAFF. CDR3 DNA: TGCAGCGTTGAGTTGACAGGGATTTATACCAAAGCTTTCTTT. Filled out from reference TRBV29-1 and TRBJ1-1, the complete variable domain reads SAVISQKPSRDICQRGTSLTIQCQVDSQVTMMFWYRQQPGQSLTLIATANQGSEATYESGFVIDKFPISRPNLTFSTLTVSNMSPEDSSIYLCSVELTGIYTKAFFGQGTRLTVV.